One T cell receptor beta chain is described in this entry. These data are taken from a study of T cells after yellow fever vaccination. Conversion of TCR transcripts into cDNA relied on 5'RACE template switching, which added a universal primer site and UMIs. TCRdb re-analysed the 5' RACE reads in MiXCR, keeping a single row per CDR3 protein. The table has approximately 300,000 distinct CDR3 sequences, around 7.3% seen once. V lost 1 base and J 2 bases, leaving 11 bases between the germline ends. Germline CDR1 reads SGHKS; CDR2 reads YYEKEE (reference sequence). The CDR3 contains 15 residues. This sequence originates from a man in his late teens or twenties who received the YFV17D yellow fever vaccine. V and J are TRBV5-5 and TRBJ2-3; D gene ambiguous. This specimen consisted of PBMCs, obtained more than 40 days after the first yellow fever vaccination. The CDR3 nucleotides are TGTGCCAGCAGCTTGTCGGCGTGGGACACAGATACGCAGTATTTT. Translation gives CASSLSAWDTDTQYF. The full variable domain, in which reference TRBV5-5 and TRBJ2-3 provide the parts outside the CDR3, is DAGVTQSPTHLIKTRGQQVTLRCSPISGHKSVSWYQQVLGQGPQFIFQYYEKEERGRGNFPDRFSARQFPNYSSELNVNALLLGDSALYLCASSLSAWDTDTQYFGPGTRLTVL.